This T cell receptor (beta chain) was sequenced in a study of shared clonotypes between healthy human individuals. Method: immunoSEQ multiplex PCR; TCRdb's copy keeps in-frame clones and lacks some. Among millions of clones listed, around 93% were seen once. The table lists this clone with a count of one. J was trimmed by 4 bases and V by 5 bases; bases with no gene match: 11. This CDR3 has 15 amino acids. Germline loops: CDR1 PRHDT, CDR2 FYEKMQ (reference sequence). Naive CD8 cells comprised CD45RO-negative, CCR7-positively selected cells, excluding terminally differentiated effector memory CD45RA+ cells.

The receptor was isolated from a man younger than 35 in good health. Some clones in this sample may be carry-over from other donors' samples. Sequencing used naive CD8+ T cells from PBMCs. The chain carries TRBV13 and TRBJ2-7; the match to TRBD1 covers 7 bases. CDR3 coding DNA: TGTGCCAGCAGCCTAAGGGGGCAGGGGCGTTACGAGCAGTACTTC. It yields the protein CASSLRGQGRYEQYF. The full variable domain, in which reference TRBV13 and TRBJ2-7 provide the parts outside the CDR3, is AAGVIQSPRHLIKEKRETATLKCYPIPRHDTVYWYQQGPGQDPQFLISFYEKMQSDKGSIPDRFSAQQFSDYHSELNMSSLELGDSALYFCASSLRGQGRYEQYFGPGTRLTVT.